Following are 25 T cell receptor beta chains from one sample sequenced in a study of shared clonotypes between healthy human individuals. TCRdb keeps only in-frame clones here, not all; method: immunoSEQ multiplex PCR. The table has about 460,000 clones, 70% to 80% seen once. Material for sequencing was PBMCs. These receptors all stem from a woman aged 35 to 49 in good health. Some clones in this sample may be carry-over from other donors' samples.

The chain combines TRBV19 with TRBJ2-7; D is perhaps TRBD2 (5 bases). V was pared by 3 bases and J by 5 bases, with 20 bases between. The CDR3 loop spans 16 amino acids. The germline CDR1 and CDR2 sequences are LNHDA and SQIVND (reference sequence). CDR3 sequence reads: CASSIRGVGVIDEQYF. As DNA, the CDR3 is TGTGCCAGTAGTATTAGAGGCGTCGGGGTTATCGACGAGCAGTACTTC.

The genes are TRBV7-3 and TRBJ2-7; 10 bases agree with TRBD1. This CDR3 comprises 15 residues. The trim removed 5 bases at V and 2 bases at J, leaving 6 bases unmatched. Germline V CDR1 and CDR2: SGHTA, FQGTGA. CDR3 sequence reads: CASSPGDRGAYEQYF. The CDR3, as DNA: TGTGCCAGCAGCCCCGGGGACAGGGGCGCCTACGAGCAGTACTTC.

The rearrangement links TRBV7-6 to TRBJ2-2; 7 nucleotides match TRBD1. Trimming cost V 6 bases and J 4 bases; bases outside gene matches: 11. The germline V gene has CDR1 SGHVS and CDR2 FNYEAQ. The CDR3 totals 16 residues. In DNA form, the CDR3 reads TGTGCCAGCAGAAGCTTGGGGGCAGGGGGCACCGGGGAGCTGTTTTTT. As protein: CASRSLGAGGTGELFF.

The rearrangement uses TRBV30 and TRBJ2-7, with 7 positions matching TRBD1. Germline CDR1 is GTSNPN and CDR2 is SVGIG (reference sequence). CDR3 size: 15 residues. V gave up 2 bases and J gave up 5 bases; unmatched junction bases: 12. CDR3 in DNA: TGTGCCTGGAGTCCTAGACAGGGCTTGTCCCACGAGCAGTACTTC. It codes for CAWSPRQGLSHEQYF.

The genes are TRBV28 and TRBJ2-7; D gene uncertain. The CDR3 spans 14 residues. The germline V and J ends were trimmed by 4 bases and 0 bases, with 10 bases remaining between them. Germline assignment: CDR1 MDHEN and CDR2 SYDVKM. DNA for the CDR3: TGTGCCAGCAGTTGGCAGGCTAGCTCCTACGAGCAGTACTTC. Translating it yields CASSWQASSYEQYF.

This clone is a singleton in its sample. The V call is TRBV2, the J call TRBJ1-5; D is unclear. Germline CDR1 reads SNHLY; CDR2 reads FYNNEI. The V end lost 4 bases, the J end lost 5 bases, and 9 bases lay between the germline ends. CDR3 size: 13 residues. CDR3 nucleotides: TGTGCCAGCAGTGGGGAAAAGGATCAGCCCCAGCATTTT. Protein sequence: CASSGEKDQPQHF.

The genes are TRBV6-1 and TRBJ2-3; D is perhaps TRBD1 (5 bases). V lost 5 bases and J lost 4, with 16 bases in between. This CDR3 region has 15 residues. Germline loops: CDR1 MNHNS, CDR2 SASEGT. The CDR3 DNA sequence: TGTGCCAGCAGTTCTAGGCAGGGTGACGCAGATACGCAGTATTTT. It encodes CASSSRQGDADTQYF.

This clone was seen once. This may come from a read error, since a much larger clone is one base off. At the DNA level, this CDR3 is encoded by other sequences in the same sample as well. Written as DNA, the CDR3 is TGTGCCAGCAGTTTACGGGAGCCGGGTTACAATGAGCAGTTCTTC. Protein sequence: CASSLREPGYNEQFF. The V gene is TRBV27, the J gene TRBJ2-1, with TRBD2 as a possible D gene (6 bases). Germline CDR1 MNHEY, CDR2 SMNVEV (reference sequence). The CDR3 totals 15 residues. Deletions cut 2 bases from V and 4 bases from J, with 12 bases between.

J is TRBJ2-7 and V is TRBV5-4; D ambiguous. Germline-derived CDR1 and CDR2 are SGHNT and YYREEE (reference sequence). This CDR3 is 13 amino acids long. V dropped 2 bases and J dropped 3 bases, with 9 bases sitting between them. The CDR3 loop reads CASSLGKGYEQYF. CDR3 sequence (DNA): TGTGCCAGCAGCTTAGGGAAGGGCTACGAGCAGTACTTC.

V is TRBV7-2 and J is TRBJ2-7; D possibly uses TRBD1 or TRBD2 (5 bases each). Germline loops: CDR1 SGHTA, CDR2 FQGNSA. V was pared by 5 bases and J by 3 bases, with 17 bases between. The CDR3 is made up of 15 amino acids. The CDR3: CASSLQAPADYEQYF. CDR3 sequence (DNA): TGTGCCAGCAGCCTACAGGCACCAGCGGACTACGAGCAGTACTTC.

This sequence joins TRBV9 and TRBJ1-2, with 7 bases identical to TRBD1. This CDR3 has 14 residues. V gave up 3 bases and J gave up 4 bases; unmatched junction bases: 6. Germline CDR1 and CDR2: SGDLS and YYNGEE. CDR3 DNA sequence: TGTGCCAGCAGCGGCGGACAGGCATTCTATGGCTACACCTTC. This codes for CASSGGQAFYGYTF.

This clone occurred a few times. A single base is all that separates this from a far larger clone, so a read error is likely. This sample also contains other DNA sequences that code for the same CDR3. The chain recombines TRBV30 with TRBJ2-7; D not resolved. CDR1 and CDR2 (germline): GTSNPN, SVGIG (reference sequence). This CDR3 contains 11 residues. The CDR3 nucleotides are TGCGCCTGGGAACGTAACTACGAGCAGTACTTC. It translates to CAWERNYEQYF.

Regarding this clone: This likely reflects a read error, since a far larger clone is one base away. This likely comes from a read error, as the CDR3 has no conserved phenylalanine or tryptophan at its end. V is TRBV28 and J is TRBJ2-7; D is ambiguous. V was cut by 7 bases and J by 3 bases, with 7 bases left in between. From germline, CDR1 is MDHEN and CDR2 SYDVKM. This CDR3 spans 11 amino acids. The CDR3 spells CASKTVYEQYL. CDR3 DNA: TGTGCCAGCAAGACGGTCTACGAGCAGTACCTC.

This rearrangement joins TRBV14 to TRBJ2-7; TRBD2 agrees at 11 bases. The length of the CDR3 is 15 residues. After removal of 4 bases from V and 6 bases from J, the junction contained 8 bases not matched to a gene. CDR1 is SGHDN, CDR2 FVKESK, per germline. CDR3 protein: CASSPIAGGPGEQYF. CDR3 sequence (DNA): TGTGCCAGCAGCCCGATAGCGGGAGGGCCGGGCGAGCAGTACTTC.

CDR3 DNA sequence: TGTGCCAGCAGCCCAGGGCGGCTACAAGAGACCCAGTACTTC. Protein product: CASSPGRLQETQYF. This chain connects TRBV2 to TRBJ2-5; D is perhaps TRBD1 (5 bases). The CDR3 length is 14 residues. V was cut by 6 bases and J by 2 bases, with 13 bases left in between. Germline assignment: CDR1 SNHLY and CDR2 FYNNEI.

This chain connects TRBV6-1 to TRBJ1-5; 7 nucleotides line up with TRBD1. CDR3 length: 14 residues. Germline CDR1 reads MNHNS; CDR2 reads SASEGT. The V segment lost 10 bases and the J segment 0 bases; nucleotides outside the gene matches: 6. The CDR3 sequence: CATAGQHSNQPQHF. The DNA for the CDR3 is TGTGCCACCGCGGGACAGCATAGCAATCAGCCCCAGCATTTT.

This chain connects TRBV14 to TRBJ2-7, with 7 nucleotides matching TRBD2. CDR3 length: 16 residues. V was clipped by 4 bases and J by 2 bases; unmatched bases: 11. The germline V gene encodes CDR1 SGHDN and CDR2 FVKESK. The DNA of the CDR3 is TGTGCCAGCAGCCCACTATTAGCGGGCCCAACCTACGAGCAGTACTTC. Its translation: CASSPLLAGPTYEQYF.

The chain recombines TRBV19 with TRBJ1-2, with D uncertain. Germline loops: CDR1 LNHDA, CDR2 SQIVND (reference sequence). V was shortened by 5 bases and J by 4 bases, with 14 bases between the two germline ends. The CDR3 sequence is 14 residues long. The DNA of the CDR3 is TGTGCCAGTAGTGCGGACGGAGGCCCCTATGGCTACACCTTC. Translated, it gives CASSADGGPYGYTF.

This chain uses TRBV4-2 with TRBJ2-3; 8 nucleotides line up with TRBD2. The germline V gene has CDR1 LGHNA and CDR2 YNFKEQ. The V and J ends lost 1 base and 1 base, in that order; junction bases with no gene match: 7. The CDR3 spans 17 residues. The CDR3 spells CASSQGSAGDRTDTQYF. The CDR3 DNA reads TGTGCCAGCAGCCAAGGTTCAGCGGGAGATCGCACAGATACGCAGTATTTT.

The chain carries TRBV4-1 and TRBJ2-5; 8 bases line up with TRBD2. The CDR3 has 17 amino acids. Germline lookup yields CDR1 MGHRA and CDR2 YSYEKL. With 4 bases clipped from V and 5 bases from J, the junction kept 15 bases outside the gene matches. CDR3 sequence reads: CASSPQRGGRTGETQYF. In nucleotides, the CDR3 is TGCGCCAGCAGCCCACAACGTGGCGGGAGGACTGGGGAGACCCAGTACTTC.

This clone was detected only a few times. The rearrangement joins TRBV11-2 to TRBJ2-7; no firm D call. V lost 1 base and J 0 bases, leaving 13 bases between the germline ends. This CDR3 spans 16 amino acids. Germline CDR1 and CDR2: SGHAT and FQNNGV. The CDR3 DNA is TGTGCCAGCAGCTTAGTTCCTCTGACCCCCTCCTACGAGCAGTACTTC. Encoded protein: CASSLVPLTPSYEQYF.

This clone was observed once. V gene TRBV19 combines with J gene TRBJ2-5, with TRBD1 as a possible D gene (5 bases). Per germline, CDR1 LNHDA and CDR2 SQIVND (reference sequence). There are 15 residues in the CDR3. The V gene lost 3 bases and the J gene lost 4 bases, with 15 bases spanning the gap. The CDR3 coding sequence is TGTGCCAGTAGTATCGGTAGGGGTATAGGAGAGACCCAGTACTTC. This encodes CASSIGRGIGETQYF.

For this clone: This clone may be a read error of a much larger clone one base away. Other DNA sequences in this sample translate to the same CDR3. The chain is built from TRBV7-3 and TRBJ1-1; 10 nucleotides match TRBD1. The CDR3 runs 14 residues. Trimming took 2 bases from V and 3 from J; bases not matched to a gene: 0. From germline, CDR1 is SGHTA and CDR2 FQGTGA. CDR3 bases: TGTGCCAGCAGCTTAGGGACAGGGGACACTGAAGCTTTCTTT. The encoded protein is CASSLGTGDTEAFF.

The chain recombines TRBV28 with TRBJ1-1, with TRBD1 as a possible D gene (5 bases). Per germline, CDR1 MDHEN and CDR2 SYDVKM. This CDR3 spans 13 amino acids. Trimming took 1 base from V and 10 from J, leaving 13 bases between them. CDR3 region: CASSLFGGRRAFF. DNA of the CDR3: TGTGCCAGCAGTTTATTCGGGGGAAGAAGAGCTTTCTTT.

J is TRBJ2-3 and V is TRBV27; 7 nucleotides agree with TRBD1. CDR1 and CDR2 from the germline V gene are MNHEY and SMNVEV (reference sequence). There are 17 residues in the CDR3. Trimming cost V 2 bases and J 0 bases; bases outside gene matches: 8. The CDR3 sequence: CASSLGTAPSSTDTQYF. Written as DNA, the CDR3 is TGTGCCAGCAGTTTAGGGACAGCGCCTTCTAGCACAGATACGCAGTATTTT.